Following are 27 T cell receptor beta chains from one sample sequenced in a study of human T cells and chemical hapten exposure. TCRdb ran MiXCR on the RACE reads and lists one entry per CDR3 protein. The repertoire has about 46,000 distinct CDR3 sequences, about 4.5% of them found once; the top ten carry about 1.6%. Noted time point: healthy volunteer bleed at 2 weeks. Extraction yielded total RNA from whole blood (unfractionated). The sequencing sample was made of whole blood. The receptors here all came from a female donor in good health. Some clones in this sample may be carry-over from other donors' samples.

Many counts were recorded for this clonotype. The genes are TRBV18 and TRBJ1-2; D call uncertain. Germline loops: CDR1 KGHSH, CDR2 LQKENI. This CDR3 is built from 14 residues. The V end was cut by 2 bases, the J end by 6 bases, with 13 bases between. CDR3 in amino acids: CASSPGPKSDGYTF. CDR3 coding DNA: TGTGCCAGCTCACCAGGGCCCAAATCGGATGGCTACACCTTC.

This clonotype came up once. The chain uses TRBV2 and TRBJ1-2; D ambiguous. The CDR3 has 15 residues. Germline values: CDR1 SNHLY, CDR2 FYNNEI. V was clipped by 4 bases and J by 4 bases, with 16 bases between them. The CDR3 sequence: CASSVGSPTRYGYTF. The CDR3 bases are TGTGCCAGCAGTGTAGGGTCCCCGACCCGCTATGGCTACACCTTC.

This clonotype was counted at least ten times. In DNA, the CDR3 is TGCAGTGCTAGAGTTACAGGGATTGAGGGCACTGAAGCTTTCTTT. Translation: CSARVTGIEGTEAFF. The rearrangement uses TRBV20-1 and TRBJ1-1; D may be TRBD1 (6 bases). V gave up 1 base and J gave up 4 bases, with 16 bases separating them. The CDR3 loop spans 15 amino acids. CDR1 is DFQATT and CDR2 is SNEGSKA in the germline V gene (reference sequence).

This clonotype was detected many times. The V and J genes are TRBV5-4 and TRBJ1-6; a possible D gene is TRBD1 (6 bases). Deletions cut 4 bases from V and 6 bases from J, with 14 bases between. CDR1 is SGHNT, CDR2 YYREEE, per germline (reference sequence). The CDR3 sequence is 15 residues long. CDR3 region: CASSPSGQTNSPLHF. CDR3 sequence (DNA): TGTGCCAGCAGCCCGAGTGGACAGACTAATTCACCCCTCCACTTT.

This chain joins TRBV5-1 and TRBJ2-5; tentative D call: TRBD2 (7 bases). V lost 0 bases and J lost 1, with 13 bases in between. From germline, CDR1 is SGHRS and CDR2 YFSETQ. The CDR3 spans 16 residues. The CDR3 sequence: CASSLGVGGPQETQYF. The DNA for the CDR3 is TGCGCCAGCAGCTTGGGCGTCGGGGGGCCCCAAGAGACCCAGTACTTC.

This clonotype occurred many times. The chain links TRBV3-1 to TRBJ1-6; D is unclear. This CDR3 region has 13 residues. V shed 3 bases and J shed 13 bases, with 13 bases lying between them. Germline lookup yields CDR1 LGHDT and CDR2 YNNKEL (reference sequence). The CDR3 is CASSQKTGLPLHF. The CDR3 region has the DNA TGTGCCAGCAGCCAGAAGACGGGTCTCCCCCTCCACTTT.

Remarks on this clonotype: A much larger clone lies one base from this, so it may be a read error. The chain uses TRBV29-1 and TRBJ1-1; tentatively, D is TRBD1 (5 bases). With 2 bases removed from V and 7 bases from J, the gap between germline ends came to 23 bases. This CDR3 is built from 16 residues. Germline values: CDR1 SQVTM, CDR2 ANQGSEA. The CDR3 spells CSVERRRDVRGFEAFF. The CDR3 coding sequence is TGCAGCGTTGAACGAAGACGGGACGTAAGGGGTTTTGAAGCTTTCTTT.

This clonotype was found many times. CDR3 nucleotides: TGTGCCAGCAGCCGGACAGGGGGCAACTATGGCTACACCTTC. Translation: CASSRTGGNYGYTF. The chain is built from TRBV3-1 and TRBJ1-2, with 11 bases aligning to TRBD1. V was pared by 4 bases and J by 2 bases, with 0 bases of the junction left unmatched. There are 14 residues in the CDR3. The germline gives CDR1 LGHDT, CDR2 YNNKEL (reference sequence).

This clonotype was seen many times. The V and J genes are TRBV28 and TRBJ2-3, with TRBD2 as a possible D gene (6 bases). This CDR3 comprises 14 residues. CDR1 MDHEN and CDR2 SYDVKM come from the germline V gene. V lost 6 bases and J lost 2, with 12 bases in between. The DNA of the CDR3 is TGTGCCAGCAGCAAACTAGCCGACACAGATACGCAGTATTTT. Protein product: CASSKLADTDTQYF.

This clonotype was detected ten times or more. This chain connects TRBV6-6 to TRBJ2-1; TRBD1 matches at 7 bases. CDR3 length: 13 amino acids. V was clipped by 2 bases and J by 6 bases; unmatched bases: 1. Germline-derived CDR1 and CDR2 are MNHNY and SVGAGI (reference sequence). CDR3 coding DNA: TGTGCCAGCAGTTACGGGACAGTCAATGAGCAGTTCTTC. The encoded protein is CASSYGTVNEQFF.

This clonotype came up many times. The CDR3, as DNA: TGTGCCATCACTGGCAGGTTGGCAGATACGCAGTATTTT. Translating it yields CAITGRLADTQYF. The genes are TRBV10-3 and TRBJ2-3; D is undetermined. CDR1 is ENHRY, CDR2 SYGVKD, per germline. The length of the CDR3 is 13 residues. V lost 7 bases and J lost 4, with 12 bases in between.

The CDR3 sequence is CAWKGDRGPNTEAFF. The CDR3 DNA follows: TGTGCCTGGAAGGGGGACAGGGGGCCGAACACTGAAGCTTTCTTT. This chain links TRBV30 with TRBJ1-1; 12 bases line up with TRBD1. The germline V gene has CDR1 GTSNPN and CDR2 SVGIG (reference sequence). Losses at the gene ends were 4 bases for V and 1 base for J; bases not matched to a gene: 4. The CDR3 runs 15 residues.

The sample holds many counts of this clonotype. The chain has TRBV3-1 and TRBJ1-1; D call uncertain. Between the trimmed V and J ends, which lost 1 base and 1 base, there was a span of 13 bases. This CDR3 region has 16 residues. CDR1 is LGHDT and CDR2 is YNNKEL in the germline V gene (reference sequence). The CDR3, as DNA: TGTGCCAGCAGCCAAGGGGTAGCCCGGACGAACACTGAAGCTTTCTTT. It specifies CASSQGVARTNTEAFF.

In its sample, this clonotype was seen many times. The gene calls are TRBV15 and TRBJ2-6; D call uncertain. The ends were cut back, 0 bases at V and 0 bases at J, with 6 bases in the middle. This CDR3 spans 16 amino acids. Germline V gene sequence: CDR1 LNHNV, CDR2 YYDKDF (reference sequence). CDR3 sequence: CATSRDRASGANVLTF. CDR3 sequence (DNA): TGTGCCACCAGCAGAGATCGAGCCTCTGGGGCCAACGTCCTGACTTTC.

This clonotype was recorded at least ten times. The gene calls are TRBV13 and TRBJ1-1, with D hard to call. The CDR3 runs 16 residues. Per the germline V gene, CDR1 is PRHDT and CDR2 is FYEKMQ (reference sequence). Trimming removed 0 bases at V and 0 bases at J, with 11 bases between. In nucleotides, the CDR3 is TGTGCCAGCAGCTTAGGCTCGTGGCCCATGAACACTGAAGCTTTCTTT. Its translation is CASSLGSWPMNTEAFF.

The genes are TRBV29-1 and TRBJ2-1, with unresolved D. The CDR3 extends over 10 amino acids. V lost 3 bases and J 9 bases, leaving 6 bases between the germline ends. Per germline, CDR1 SQVTM and CDR2 ANQGSEA. In nucleotides, the CDR3 is TGCAGCGTTGATCTGCCTGAGCAGTTCTTC. The encoded protein is CSVDLPEQFF.

Worth noting for this clonotype: Given a much more abundant clone one base away, this may be a read error. The chain links TRBV6-6 to TRBJ2-7, with D perhaps matching TRBD1 (5 bases). V dropped 9 bases and J dropped 4 bases, with 13 bases sitting between them. This CDR3 spans 12 amino acids. Looked up from germline, CDR1 is MNHNY and CDR2 is SVGAGI (reference sequence). The CDR3 DNA sequence: TGTGCCAGTAACGACAGATGTTACGAGCAGTACTTC. Encoded protein: CASNDRCYEQYF.

This clonotype was found many times. This rearrangement joins TRBV19 to TRBJ2-1, with D maybe TRBD1 (6 bases). Trimming left V 7 bases short and J 0 bases short, with 13 bases between. CDR3 length: 15 residues. In germline, CDR1 is LNHDA, CDR2 SQIVND (reference sequence). CDR3 DNA: TGTGCCAGTACTCCCGACAGGCTCTCCTACAATGAGCAGTTCTTC. Its protein product is CASTPDRLSYNEQFF.

This clonotype was counted ten times or more. V and J are TRBV2 and TRBJ1-5, with a tentative D call TRBD1 (5 bases). CDR3 size: 12 residues. V was pared by 8 bases and J by 4 bases, with 9 bases between. The germline V gene has CDR1 SNHLY and CDR2 FYNNEI. CDR3 coding DNA: TGTGCCAGCTCGACAGAGAATCAGCCCCAGCATTTT. Translating it yields CASSTENQPQHF.

In its sample, this clonotype was seen many times. The gene calls are TRBV6-2 or TRBV6-3 and TRBJ1-5; no definite D call. V gave up 6 bases and J gave up 1 base, with 10 bases separating them. This CDR3 has 14 amino acids. CDR1 MNHEY and CDR2 SVGEGT come from the germline V gene. CDR3 coding DNA: TGTGCCAGCAGACGGGCAGGCAGCAATCAGCCCCAGCATTTT. Translating gives CASRRAGSNQPQHF.

This clonotype was counted at least ten times. CDR3 bases: TGCGCCAGCAGCTCGGGACTAGCGGGGGGGCCAGAGACCCAGTACTTC. Its translation: CASSSGLAGGPETQYF. The chain combines TRBV5-1 with TRBJ2-5; 16 positions match TRBD2. This CDR3 is built from 16 residues. The germline CDR1 and CDR2 sequences are SGHRS and YFSETQ. After removal of 3 bases from V and 4 bases from J, the junction contained 3 bases not matched to a gene.

As for this clonotype: A clone one base away is much larger, so this may be a read error. The chain carries TRBV7-2 and TRBJ1-2; TRBD1 is a possible D gene (5 bases). The CDR3 sequence is 11 residues long. V dropped 8 bases and J dropped 4 bases, with 8 bases sitting between them. The V gene's germline CDR1 is SGHTA and CDR2 FQGNSA. The CDR3 DNA is TGTGCCAGCGACAGACGCTATGGCTACACCTTC. It is translated as CASDRRYGYTF.

This clonotype was seen many times. CDR3 sequence reads: CASSQGTGKSNQPQHF. The CDR3 bases are TGCGCCAGCAGCCAAGGGACAGGGAAAAGCAATCAGCCCCAGCATTTT. The chain employs TRBV4-3 and TRBJ1-5; 8 nucleotides align to TRBD1. Germline CDR1 is LGHNA and CDR2 is YSLEER. The CDR3 is 16 amino acids. Trimming cost V 1 base and J 1 base; bases outside gene matches: 3.

This clonotype has ten or more counts. The chain employs TRBV12-3 or TRBV12-4 and TRBJ2-3, with TRBD2 matching 7 bases. CDR3 size: 16 residues. V lost 6 bases to trimming and J lost 3 bases; unmatched junction nucleotides: 12. The CDR3 loop is CASRSRLAAMTDTQYF. The CDR3 DNA follows: TGTGCCAGCAGGTCCCGCCTAGCGGCAATGACAGATACGCAGTATTTT.

This clonotype was seen many times. The chain links TRBV2 to TRBJ1-5; 7 nucleotides match TRBD1. The V and J ends lost 2 bases and 2 bases, in that order; junction bases with no gene match: 3. The CDR3 runs 15 residues. The germline CDR1 and CDR2 sequences are SNHLY and FYNNEI. CDR3 protein: CASSELGQGNQPQHF. CDR3 coding DNA: TGTGCCAGCAGTGAACTTGGACAGGGCAATCAGCCCCAGCATTTT.

There are many counts of this clonotype. This chain joins TRBV7-9 and TRBJ1-5; no reliable D call. V lost 5 bases, J lost 10 bases, and 15 bases lay in between. The CDR3 has 13 residues. CDR1 SEHNR and CDR2 FQNEAQ come from the germline V gene (reference sequence). CDR3 residues: CASSLLRNGPQHF. The CDR3 nucleotides read TGTGCCAGCAGCCTGTTGAGGAATGGTCCCCAGCATTTT.

This clonotype was detected ten times or more. The V and J genes are TRBV7-3 and TRBJ2-6; 10 bases align to TRBD1. Germline V gene data show CDR1 as SGHTA and CDR2 as FQGTGA. The CDR3 is 20 residues long. V trimming: 1 base; J trimming: 0 bases; junction bases outside the gene matches: 9. The CDR3 sequence: CASSLNDPGQGDSGANVLTF. The CDR3, as DNA: TGTGCCAGCAGCTTAAACGATCCTGGACAGGGGGACTCTGGGGCCAACGTCCTGACTTTC.